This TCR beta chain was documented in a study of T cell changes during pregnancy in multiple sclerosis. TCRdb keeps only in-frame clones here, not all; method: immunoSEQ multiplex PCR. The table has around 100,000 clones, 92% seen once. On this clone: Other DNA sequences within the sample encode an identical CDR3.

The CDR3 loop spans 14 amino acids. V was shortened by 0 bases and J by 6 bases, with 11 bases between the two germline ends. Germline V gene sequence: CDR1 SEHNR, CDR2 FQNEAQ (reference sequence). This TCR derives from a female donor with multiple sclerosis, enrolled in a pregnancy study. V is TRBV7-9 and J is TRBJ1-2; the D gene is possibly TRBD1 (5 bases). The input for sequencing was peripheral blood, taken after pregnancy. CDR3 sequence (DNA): TGTGCCAGCAGCTTAGCGGGGCAAGGGCATGGCTACACCTTC. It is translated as CASSLAGQGHGYTF.